A single sample is the source of the 13 T cell receptor beta chains below, sequenced in a study of T cells after yellow fever vaccination. A single record per CDR3 protein comes from TCRdb applying MiXCR to the 5' RACE reads. There are more than 450,000 distinct CDR3 sequences in the sample; about a fifth occur only once, and approximately 15% lies in the top ten. The sample here was PBMCs, taken approximately 22 days after the first yellow fever vaccination. These TCRs come from a young man who received the YFV17D yellow fever vaccine.

This clonotype was seen more than once but under ten times. The chain is built from TRBV5-5 and TRBJ1-3; no clear D. The V end was cut by 3 bases, the J end by 2 bases, with 12 bases between. Germline CDR1 and CDR2: SGHKS and YYEKEE (reference sequence). The CDR3 spans 15 residues. The CDR3 region is CASSSRSGAGNTIYF. The DNA for the CDR3 is TGTGCCAGCAGCTCCCGCTCTGGCGCTGGAAACACCATATATTTT.

This clonotype was detected only a few times. The CDR3 region has the DNA TGTGCCAGCAGCTTATCAGGGCAGGATGGCTACACCTTC. Its translation: CASSLSGQDGYTF. This chain connects TRBV7-8 to TRBJ1-2, with a tentative D call TRBD1 (5 bases). The CDR3 consists of 13 residues. Germline CDR1 SGHVS, CDR2 FQNEAQ. The V and J ends lost 2 bases and 6 bases respectively, with 10 bases between them.

This chain links TRBV11-2 with TRBJ2-1, with 13 positions matching TRBD2. This CDR3 region has 19 residues. Germline V gene lookup returns CDR1 SGHAT and CDR2 FQNNGV. Unmatched junction bases numbered 11, after V lost 1 base and J lost 5 bases. The CDR3 nucleotides read TGTGCCAGCAGCTTAGGGAGTGGGGGACTAGCGGGGCCCAACAATGAGCAGTTCTTC. Its protein is CASSLGSGGLAGPNNEQFF. Complete variable domain (other parts from reference TRBV11-2 and TRBJ2-1): EAGVAQSPRYKIIEKRQSVAFWCNPISGHATLYWYQQILGQGPKLLIQFQNNGVVDDSQLPKDRFSAERLKGVDSTLKIQPAKLEDSAVYLCASSLGSGGLAGPNNEQFFGPGTRLTVL.

This chain connects TRBV29-1 to TRBJ2-1; D gene uncertain. The CDR3 runs to 13 residues. V lost 6 bases and J 8 bases, leaving 17 bases between the germline ends. The germline CDR1 and CDR2 sequences are SQVTM and ANQGSEA. CDR3 sequence reads: CSVAVPRRDEQFF. The CDR3 DNA is TGCAGCGTCGCAGTACCCCGCCGTGATGAGCAGTTCTTC.

This clonotype appeared a few times. The CDR3 DNA sequence: TGCGCCAGCAGCATGGACAGGGGTGGCTACGAGCAGTACTTC. It is translated as CASSMDRGGYEQYF. The chain combines TRBV5-1 with TRBJ2-7; 9 bases line up with TRBD1. The germline gives CDR1 SGHRS, CDR2 YFSETQ. CDR3 length: 14 residues. The trim removed 4 bases at V and 3 bases at J, leaving 5 bases unmatched.

A few counts support this clonotype. This chain joins TRBV6-1 and TRBJ1-1, with D uncertain. Trimming pared 7 bases from V and 3 bases from J, leaving 15 bases between. The CDR3 loop spans 14 amino acids. The germline CDR1 and CDR2 sequences are MNHNS and SASEGT. The CDR3 reads CASIVGQVDTEAFF. Written as DNA, the CDR3 is TGTGCCAGCATCGTTGGGCAGGTTGACACTGAAGCTTTCTTT.

Comment on this clonotype: The junction departs from germline at one end; a sequencing error may be responsible. The chain has TRBV5-1 and TRBJ1-1, with a weak D call TRBD1 (5 bases). CDR1 is SGHRS and CDR2 is YFSETQ in the germline V gene. The CDR3 loop spans 13 amino acids. The CDR3 DNA follows: TGCGCCAGCAGCTTGGCCGGGGGGACTGGAGCTTTCTTT. Its translation: CASSLAGGTGAFF. Full variable domain (outside the CDR3, taken from reference TRBV5-1 and TRBJ1-1): KAGVTQTPRYLIKTRGQQVTLSCSPISGHRSVSWYQQTPGQGLQFLFEYFSETQRNKGNFPGRFSGRQFSNSRSEMNVSTLELGDSALYLCASSLAGGTGAFFGQGTRLTVV.

V gene TRBV7-9 combines with J gene TRBJ1-1, with D unclear. V gave up 1 base and J gave up 0 bases, with 12 bases separating them. The CDR3 is 16 amino acids. Germline V gene sequence: CDR1 SEHNR, CDR2 FQNEAQ (reference sequence). CDR3 DNA: TGTGCCAGCAGCTTAGGGCTCGGCAGAATGAACACTGAAGCTTTCTTT. It yields the protein CASSLGLGRMNTEAFF.

In its sample, this clonotype was seen a few times. The CDR3 loop is CASAADRANYGYTF. The CDR3, as DNA: TGTGCTAGTGCCGCAGACAGAGCTAACTATGGCTACACCTTC. The chain combines TRBV12-5 with TRBJ1-2, with D perhaps TRBD1 (5 bases). V was clipped by 7 bases and J by 0 bases, with 12 bases between them. Germline values: CDR1 LGHNT, CDR2 FRNRAP. CDR3 length equals 14 residues.

This clonotype has just a few counts. This CDR3 reads CASSEGGAGGYTF. CDR3 nucleotides: TGTGCCAGCAGTGAAGGGGGCGCCGGTGGCTACACCTTC. The chain carries TRBV2 and TRBJ1-2, with D possibly being TRBD1 (5 bases). CDR3 length: 13 residues. Germline loops: CDR1 SNHLY, CDR2 FYNNEI. V was clipped by 1 base and J by 7 bases, with 10 bases between them.

Regarding this clonotype: The junction shows a germline mismatch at one end, possibly a read error. This chain uses TRBV25-1 with TRBJ2-3; 11 bases agree with TRBD2. CDR1 is MGHDK, CDR2 SYGVNS, per germline. The length of the CDR3 is 15 residues. Here the CDR3 DNA reads TGTGCCAGCAGTGTAGCGGGGGGGGGCAGGTATACGAAGTATTTT. Amino acid sequence: CASSVAGGGRYTKYF.

For the CDR3, the DNA is TGTGCCAGCAGCTGGCAGTCCTACGAGCAGTACTTC. It encodes CASSWQSYEQYF. The chain joins TRBV5-6 to TRBJ2-7; no clear D. CDR1 is SGHDT and CDR2 is YYEEEE in the germline V gene. CDR3 size: 12 residues. Trimming cost V 3 bases and J 1 base, with 5 bases left between them.

This clonotype was observed a handful of times. CDR3 region: CASRPGASSSYEQYF. The CDR3 DNA follows: TGTGCCAGTAGACCGGGGGCCTCAAGCTCCTACGAGCAGTACTTC. The chain is built from TRBV19 and TRBJ2-7, with D perhaps assigned TRBD1 or TRBD2 (6 bases each). This CDR3 is 15 amino acids long. The germline V gene encodes CDR1 LNHDA and CDR2 SQIVND (reference sequence). The ends were cut back, 6 bases at V and 0 bases at J, with 15 bases in the middle.